This is a list of T cell receptor beta chains from one sample in a study of radiotherapy plus CTLA-4 blockade in lung cancer. Sequenced by immunoSEQ multiplex PCR; TCRdb stores in-frame clones only, minus some. This sample has about 46,000 clones, with approximately 80% found just once. This specimen consisted of peripheral blood, obtained from a patient treated with radiotherapy plus ipilimumab. Every receptor here comes from a human donor with non-small cell lung cancer whose response to radiotherapy plus ipilimumab could not be evaluated. CDR3s include the opening cysteine and the closing phenylalanine or tryptophan. D genes are given only for firm matches. Size is omitted from some rows. Given values are once, few, many or a class for expanded clones.

v_call	j_call	clone_size	d_call	cdr3_aa	cdr3_nt
TRBV6-6	TRBJ1-2	few	TRBD1	CASSPGSGGLYGYTF	TGTGCCAGCAGTCCCGGATCAGGGGGACTTTATGGCTACACCTTC
TRBV2	TRBJ2-1	-	TRBD2	CASLAGASNNEQFF	TGTGCCAGCCTAGCGGGGGCTTCCAACAATGAGCAGTTCTTC
TRBV7-6	TRBJ2-1	-	TRBD1	CASSLATGGPYNEQFF	TGTGCCAGCAGCTTAGCTACAGGGGGCCCCTACAATGAGCAGTTCTTC
TRBV19	TRBJ2-2	few	-	CAIQGQTNTGELFF	TGTGCCATCCAGGGGCAAACGAACACCGGGGAGCTGTTTTTT
TRBV28	TRBJ2-7	-	TRBD2	CASSLLGTSGGYEQYF	TGTGCCAGCAGTTTACTCGGGACTAGCGGAGGCTACGAGCAGTACTTC
TRBV28	TRBJ1-2	-	TRBD1	CASSMHPGQGYGYTF	TGTGCCAGCAGTATGCACCCGGGACAGGGCTATGGCTACACCTTC
TRBV7-9	TRBJ2-7	-	TRBD2	CASSLEVGGYEQYF	TGTGCCAGCAGCTTAGAGGTCGGGGGGTACGAGCAGTACTTC
TRBV6-1	TRBJ1-3	-	TRBD1	CASSEESRGQPLNTIYF	TGTGCCAGCAGTGAAGAATCCAGGGGGCAGCCTTTAAACACCATATATTTT
TRBV7-3	TRBJ2-1	once	-	CASSSGTVEYNEQFF	TGTGCCAGCAGCTCTGGGACTGTAGAATACAATGAGCAGTTCTTC
TRBV5-4	TRBJ1-1	few	TRBD1	CASRFNRDRGRGGMNTEAFF	TGTGCCAGCAGATTTAACCGGGACAGGGGCCGCGGTGGCATGAACACTGAAGCTTTCTTT
TRBV4-3	TRBJ1-4	-	-	CASSQDGGGTTGEKLFF	TGCGCCAGCAGCCAAGATGGGGGGGGTACTACGGGGGAAAAACTGTTTTTT
TRBV6-1	TRBJ2-7	-	-	CASKGTSYSYEQYF	TGTGCCAGCAAAGGGACATCTTATTCCTACGAGCAGTACTTC
TRBV5-1	TRBJ2-1	-	-	CASSLPMGASYNEQFF	TGCGCCAGCAGCTTGCCGATGGGGGCTTCCTACAATGAGCAGTTCTTC
TRBV2	TRBJ1-5	-	TRBD1	CASSEGLTGRLSLSNQPQHF	TGTGCCAGCAGTGAGGGCCTGACAGGGAGGTTATCGCTGAGCAATCAGCCCCAGCATTTT
TRBV6-1	TRBJ1-4	-	-	CAGGRGATNEKLFF	TGTGCCGGAGGGAGGGGAGCGACTAATGAAAAACTGTTTTTT
TRBV11-2	TRBJ1-4	-	-	CASSLVRGTNEKLFF	TGTGCCAGCAGCTTAGTCCGGGGAACTAATGAAAAACTGTTTTTT
TRBV11-2	TRBJ2-5	-	TRBD2	CASSLGASGRTETQYF	TGTGCCAGCAGCTTAGGTGCTAGCGGGAGGACTGAGACCCAGTACTTC
TRBV4-3	TRBJ2-1	-	TRBD2	CASSLDHASGRASEQFF	TGCGCCAGCAGCCTAGACCACGCTAGCGGGAGGGCCTCTGAGCAGTTCTTC
TRBV7-8	TRBJ2-7	-	-	CASSLRQSPYEQYF	TGTGCCAGCAGCCTCCGACAGTCACCTTACGAGCAGTACTTC
TRBV18	TRBJ2-2	-	TRBD2	CASSPQTSPTGELFF	TGTGCCAGCTCACCGCAGACTAGCCCCACCGGGGAGCTGTTTTTT
TRBV7-2	TRBJ2-1	-	-	CASSLGWVTPQNEQFF	TGTGCCAGCAGCCTCGGGTGGGTTACCCCTCAGAATGAGCAGTTCTTC
TRBV7-2	TRBJ2-7	-	TRBD2	CASSFSGGTNEQYF	TGTGCCAGCAGCTTTAGCGGGGGTACCAACGAGCAGTACTTC
TRBV6-1	TRBJ2-7	-	-	CASSDGDWTYEQYF	TGTGCCAGCAGTGACGGGGACTGGACCTACGAGCAGTACTTC
TRBV18	TRBJ1-6	-	-	CASSPAGSYNSPLHF	TGTGCCAGCTCACCCGCAGGCTCCTATAATTCACCCCTCCACTTT
TRBV11-3	TRBJ1-5	-	TRBD1	CASSLDGETGGEYQPQHF	TGTGCCAGCAGCTTAGATGGTGAGACAGGGGGCGAATATCAGCCCCAGCATTTT
TRBV5-6	TRBJ1-3	few	-	CASSLDSSGNTIYF	TGTGCCAGCAGCTTGGACAGCTCTGGAAACACCATATATTTT
TRBV13	TRBJ2-7	-	TRBD2	CASSTRGGRGRQYF	TGTGCCAGCAGCACCCGGGGGGGGCGGGGTAGGCAGTACTTC
TRBV19	TRBJ1-1	-	-	CASSQGTNTEAFF	TGTGCCAGTAGTCAGGGTACGAACACTGAAGCTTTCTTT
TRBV4-3	TRBJ2-3	once	TRBD1	CASSQARGQFSTDTQYF	TGCGCCAGCAGCCAAGCCCGGGGACAGTTTAGCACAGATACGCAGTATTTT
TRBV5-1	TRBJ2-7	-	-	CASSFIGGAYEQYF	TGCGCCAGCAGCTTTATAGGGGGGGCCTACGAGCAGTACTTC
TRBV19	TRBJ1-1	medium-sized	TRBD1	CASSRGQGKGSEAFF	TGTGCCAGTAGTCGAGGACAGGGTAAAGGATCTGAAGCTTTCTTT
TRBV18	TRBJ2-3	-	TRBD2	CASSPYRAGGLGTDTQYF	TGTGCCAGCTCACCCTATCGAGCGGGGGGGCTGGGCACAGATACGCAGTATTTT
TRBV30	TRBJ1-1	-	TRBD1	CAWRDRGLGEAFF	TGTGCCTGGAGAGACAGGGGGCTGGGTGAAGCTTTCTTT
TRBV4-1	TRBJ2-3	-	-	CASSQDTSLRGGTQYF	TGCGCCAGCAGCCAAGATACTAGCTTGAGAGGAGGCACGCAGTATTTT
TRBV6-1	TRBJ2-3	-	TRBD1	CASSDGIGTGRDTQYF	TGTGCCAGCAGTGATGGTATCGGGACAGGACGGGATACGCAGTATTTT
TRBV13	TRBJ2-2	few	TRBD2	CASSFPGGLALPGELFF	TGTGCCAGCAGCTTTCCGGGGGGACTAGCACTCCCCGGGGAGCTGTTTTTT
TRBV5-8	TRBJ1-2	-	-	CASSFRRVNYGYTF	TGTGCCAGCAGCTTCCGGAGGGTTAACTATGGCTACACCTTC
TRBV9	TRBJ2-1	-	-	CASSANRSPTYNEQFF	TGTGCCAGCAGCGCGAACAGGTCACCTACCTACAATGAGCAGTTCTTC
TRBV7-8	TRBJ1-2	-	TRBD1	CASSLATGNYGYTF	TGTGCCAGCAGCTTAGCGACAGGGAACTATGGCTACACCTTC
TRBV27	TRBJ1-5	-	TRBD1	CASRRTGSGNQPQHF	TGTGCCAGCAGGCGGACAGGGAGCGGCAATCAGCCCCAGCATTTT
TRBV5-1	TRBJ2-3	-	-	CASSPGEVTDTQYF	TGCGCCAGCAGCCCGGGAGAAGTCACAGATACGCAGTATTTT
TRBV7-9	TRBJ2-1	-	-	CASSLADSYNEQFF	TGTGCCAGCAGCTTAGCGGACAGCTACAATGAGCAGTTCTTC
TRBV4-2	TRBJ2-1	once	TRBD2	CASSRRGGSPSHEQFF	TGTGCCAGCAGCCGACGGGGGGGCTCTCCTAGTCATGAGCAGTTCTTC
TRBV7-8	TRBJ1-4	-	TRBD1	CASSRQGGTNEKLFF	TGTGCCAGCAGCCGACAGGGAGGAACTAATGAAAAACTGTTTTTT
TRBV19	TRBJ2-5	few	TRBD2	CATGTSGGVRETQYF	TGTGCCACTGGGACTAGCGGGGGGGTAAGAGAGACCCAGTACTTC
TRBV7-2	TRBJ1-3	-	TRBD1	CASSPLRGTGNTIYF	TGTGCCAGCAGCCCACTCAGGGGGACTGGAAACACCATATATTTT
TRBV29-1	TRBJ2-2	-	TRBD1	CSVEWTGRLNTGELFF	TGCAGCGTTGAGTGGACAGGTCGCTTGAACACCGGGGAGCTGTTTTTT
TRBV19	TRBJ1-5	-	-	CASSIGSVQPQHF	TGTGCCAGTAGTATAGGATCGGTCCAGCCCCAGCATTTT
TRBV19	TRBJ1-1	-	TRBD1	CACDRVDRGVNTEAFF	TGTGCCTGTGACCGGGTGGACAGGGGGGTGAACACTGAAGCTTTCTTT
TRBV7-2	TRBJ2-1	-	-	CASSSRRSHEQFF	TGTGCCAGCAGCTCCCGACGGAGCCATGAGCAGTTCTTC
TRBV4-3	TRBJ2-5	-	TRBD2	CASSQEKGLAGLQETQYF	TGCGCCAGCAGCCAAGAAAAGGGACTAGCGGGGCTCCAAGAGACCCAGTACTTC
TRBV29-1	TRBJ2-3	-	TRBD2	CSVEVPVAGYTDTQYF	TGCAGCGTTGAAGTCCCAGTAGCGGGGTACACAGATACGCAGTATTTT
TRBV5-4	TRBJ2-1	-	TRBD1	CASWGQGHSYNEQFF	TGTGCCAGCTGGGGACAGGGCCACTCCTACAATGAGCAGTTCTTC
TRBV5-6	TRBJ2-2	-	-	CASSSPRTTGELFF	TGTGCCAGCAGCTCTCCTAGAACCACCGGGGAGCTGTTTTTT
TRBV5-5	TRBJ1-3	-	-	CASSLASGNTIYF	TGTGCCAGCAGCTTGGCCAGTGGAAACACCATATATTTT
TRBV6-5	TRBJ2-3	-	-	CASSQTVRAGTQYF	TGTGCCAGCAGTCAGACAGTCCGTGCCGGTACGCAGTATTTT
TRBV11-2	TRBJ2-1	few	-	CASSLDWASDSYNEQFF	TGTGCCAGCAGCTTAGATTGGGCTAGCGACTCCTACAATGAGCAGTTCTTC
TRBV7-2	TRBJ1-4	-	-	CASSLVSGIEGEKLFF	TGTGCCAGCAGCTTAGTTTCGGGGATAGAGGGTGAAAAACTGTTTTTT
TRBV5-1	TRBJ2-1	-	-	CASSLDFSSYNEQFF	TGCGCCAGCAGCTTGGACTTTAGCTCCTACAATGAGCAGTTCTTC
TRBV21-1	TRBJ2-2	few	-	CASSKATRGELFF	TGTGCCAGCAGCAAAGCGACGAGAGGTGAGCTGTTTTTT